This T cell receptor (beta chain) was sequenced during a study of control samples from healthy donors and cancer patients. Germline values: CDR1 MNHNY, CDR2 SVGAGI (reference sequence). The CDR3 totals 15 residues. The V gene end was trimmed by 2 bases and the J gene end by 0 bases; junction bases not matched to a gene: 2. Repertoires were generated with immunoSEQ multiplex PCR, while TCRdb's copy carries only in-frame clones and drops some. The data show around 200,000 clones, with roughly 94% seen just once and approximately 1.5% held by the top ten. The chain recombines TRBV6-6 with TRBJ1-1; TRBD1 agrees at 8 bases. The receptor's source is a man aged 50 to 60 in good health. The sample taken for sequencing was blood. In nucleotides, the CDR3 is TGTGCCAGCAGTTACCAGGGGGCCATGAACACTGAAGCTTTCTTT. Translated: CASSYQGAMNTEAFF.